This T cell receptor (beta chain) comes out of a study of identical twins. Whole-study findings and limits: The same donors were not followed; conclusions instead depended on cross-sectional statistical analysis. Possibly, invariant MAIT and iNKT cells partly confounded zero-insertion analyses. Abundant beta clonotypes from cord blood had fewer insertions, unlike memory repertoires, which showed none.

Looked up from germline, CDR1 is SQVTM and CDR2 is ANQGSEA. Trimming took 6 bases from V and 4 from J; bases not matched to a gene: 4. The CDR3 sequence is 12 residues long. This clonotype was picked up a small number of times. Its antigen is not identified. Each donor (without exception) was a healthy Caucasian. One entry per CDR3 protein results from TCRdb running MiXCR on the 5' RACE reads. The sample has about 450,000 distinct CDR3 sequences, less than 20% seen once; the top ten hold about 12%. This sequence was found in a man aged 50-60 years in good health. Sequenced: naive T cells sorted from blood. V usage is TRBV29-1 and J usage is TRBJ1-1, with 8 positions matching TRBD1. Written as DNA, the CDR3 is TGCAGCGTCTTGACAGGGGTCACTGAAGCTTTCTTT. This codes for CSVLTGVTEAFF.